The clone carrying this TCR beta chain occurred a few times. Via MiXCR, TCRdb re-called the 5' RACE reads, giving one row per CDR3 protein. The sample has more than 60,000 distinct CDR3 sequences, about a sixth seen once. This entry comes from a study of T cells of healthy individuals. Trimming shortened V by 3 bases and J by 4 bases, and 24 bases separated the two germline ends. Germline V gene data show CDR1 as LNHDA and CDR2 as SQIVND (reference sequence). The CDR3 is made up of 18 amino acids. This chain uses TRBV19 with TRBJ1-1, with D perhaps matching TRBD1 (5 bases). This sequence was found in a human donor in good health. The DNA for the CDR3 is TGTGCCAGTAGTATTTCCTGGTTGCAGGGTAGTTTGGGCACTGAAGCTTTCTTT. This sequence encodes CASSISWLQGSLGTEAFF.